These 21 T cell receptor beta chains share one sample of origin, sequenced in a study of cytomegalovirus exposure and HLA in healthy donors. This PCR relied on a set of 60 Vbeta primers and 13 Jbeta primers. Using immunoSEQ multiplex PCR, the repertoire was profiled, and TCRdb retains in-frame clones only, with some absent. Here the sample spans around 180,000 clones, approximately 78% being singletons. What was sequenced was PBMCs. These receptors all stem from a male donor in good health and CMV-seronegative.

The chain has TRBV28 and TRBJ2-7; D is possibly TRBD2 (5 bases). The CDR3 has 14 residues. The V end lost 2 bases, the J end lost 2 bases, and 10 bases lay between the germline ends. Germline V gene sequence: CDR1 MDHEN, CDR2 SYDVKM. CDR3 sequence reads: CASSLRRLPYEQYF. CDR3 nucleotides: TGTGCCAGCAGTTTACGACGACTACCCTACGAGCAGTACTTC.

The rearrangement links TRBV7-9 to TRBJ2-1; TRBD2 aligns across 12 bases. V lost 2 bases and J lost 14; bases outside the gene matches: 7. The CDR3 consists of 14 residues. The V gene's germline CDR1 is SEHNR and CDR2 FQNEAQ (reference sequence). This chain's CDR3 is CASSLSLAGGPEFF. The CDR3 nucleotides are TGTGCCAGCAGCTTATCCCTAGCGGGAGGGCCAGAGTTCTTC.

This chain uses TRBV30 with TRBJ2-5, with TRBD2 as a possible D gene (5 bases). From germline, CDR1 is GTSNPN and CDR2 SVGIG (reference sequence). There are 11 residues in the CDR3. V was shortened by 1 base and J by 9 bases, with 9 bases between the two germline ends. The DNA for the CDR3 is TGTGCCTGGAGTGATGGGAGCCCCCAGTACTTC. Translated, it gives CAWSDGSPQYF.

V and J are TRBV6-4 and TRBJ2-1; TRBD1 matches at 7 bases. The CDR3 length is 15 residues. The V gene end was trimmed by 6 bases and the J gene end by 2 bases; junction bases not matched to a gene: 7. Germline V gives CDR1 MRHNA, CDR2 SNTAGT. CDR3 bases: TGTGCCAGCAGGCTTACAGGGGTTACCTACAATGAGCAGTTCTTC. Translation gives CASRLTGVTYNEQFF.

The V and J genes are TRBV7-3 and TRBJ2-3; D is unresolved. The V end lost 1 base, the J end lost 3 bases, and 5 bases lay between the germline ends. This CDR3 has 13 amino acids. Germline lookup yields CDR1 SGHTA and CDR2 FQGTGA. CDR3 bases: TGTGCCAGCAGCTTAATTCTGACAGATACGCAGTATTTT. This sequence encodes CASSLILTDTQYF.

J is TRBJ1-1 and V is TRBV11-2; D gene uncertain. Trimming took off 4 bases at V and 7 bases at J, with 4 bases between the two ends. This CDR3 comprises 10 residues. Per germline, CDR1 SGHAT and CDR2 FQNNGV. CDR3 sequence: CASSSGEAFF. CDR3 DNA: TGTGCCAGCAGCTCCGGTGAAGCTTTCTTT.

The J gene is TRBJ2-6, the V gene TRBV10-3; TRBD1 matches 9 bases. Trimming at V came to 10 bases and at J to 0 bases, leaving 10 bases not matched to a gene. Germline-derived CDR1 and CDR2 are ENHRY and SYGVKD. The length of the CDR3 is 17 residues. The DNA of the CDR3 is TGTGCCACCCAACCGGGACAGGGAACCTCTGGGGCCAACGTCCTGACTTTC. It translates to CATQPGQGTSGANVLTF.

The chain combines TRBV14 with TRBJ2-5, with a tentative D call TRBD2 (5 bases). Germline V gene lookup returns CDR1 SGHDN and CDR2 FVKESK. Trimming pared 4 bases from V and 2 bases from J, leaving 14 bases between. CDR3 length equals 15 residues. This CDR3 reads CASSPSGRRQETQYF. The CDR3 DNA follows: TGTGCCAGCAGCCCGTCGGGCAGGAGGCAAGAGACCCAGTACTTC.

The chain carries TRBV10-3 and TRBJ2-1; 9 bases fit TRBD2. V lost 3 bases and J lost 3; bases outside the gene matches: 12. The CDR3 is made up of 18 amino acids. CDR1 and CDR2 from the germline V gene are ENHRY and SYGVKD. In DNA form, the CDR3 reads TGTGCCATCAGTGATATGTTTAGCGGGAGTTATAACTACAATGAGCAGTTCTTC. The encoded protein is CAISDMFSGSYNYNEQFF.

The chain uses TRBV7-6 and TRBJ1-6, with D perhaps matching TRBD1 (6 bases). V was cut by 1 base and J by 10 bases, with 17 bases left in between. The CDR3 consists of 16 residues. The germline gives CDR1 SGHVS, CDR2 FNYEAQ. CDR3 residues: CASSLDAGAVNSPLHF. CDR3 DNA: TGTGCCAGCAGCTTAGATGCAGGGGCGGTTAACTCACCCCTCCACTTT.

The rearrangement links TRBV6-1 to TRBJ1-4; 7 positions match TRBD1. The CDR3 is 13 residues long. The germline gives CDR1 MNHNS, CDR2 SASEGT. The trim removed 6 bases at V and 7 bases at J, leaving 5 bases unmatched. CDR3 amino acids: CASRGTVFEKLFF. The CDR3 DNA is TGTGCCAGCAGAGGGACAGTCTTTGAAAAACTGTTTTTT.

With regard to this clone: Additional DNA sequences in this sample encode the identical CDR3. The V gene is TRBV5-4, the J gene TRBJ2-7; D perhaps matches TRBD1 (6 bases). This CDR3 has 12 amino acids. Germline V gene data show CDR1 as SGHNT and CDR2 as YYREEE (reference sequence). The V and J ends lost 3 bases and 3 bases respectively, with 7 bases between them. CDR3 DNA: TGTGCCAGCAGCTCGGACAGCTACGAGCAGTACTTC. Translating gives CASSSDSYEQYF. The full variable domain, rest sourced from reference TRBV5-4 and TRBJ2-7, is ETGVTQSPTHLIKTRGQQVTLRCSSQSGHNTVSWYQQALGQGPQFIFQYYREEENGRGNFPPRFSGLQFPNYSSELNVNALELDDSALYLCASSSDSYEQYFGPGTRLTVT.

The chain has TRBV18 and TRBJ1-1; D is ambiguous. Germline values: CDR1 KGHSH, CDR2 LQKENI. The CDR3 covers 17 residues. The V and J ends lost 3 bases and 0 bases respectively, with 17 bases between them. The CDR3 nucleotides read TGTGCCAGCTCACCCCTAGCGAGGACGGAAATGAACACTGAAGCTTTCTTT. It translates to CASSPLARTEMNTEAFF.

This clone appeared a few times. V gene TRBV5-1 combines with J gene TRBJ2-7; no clear D gene. V lost 2 bases and J 0 bases, leaving 9 bases between the germline ends. CDR1 SGHRS and CDR2 YFSETQ come from the germline V gene. The CDR3 totals 14 residues. The CDR3 here is CASSFLANSYEQYF. The CDR3 nucleotides read TGCGCCAGCAGCTTTTTGGCCAACTCCTACGAGCAGTACTTC.

The V gene is TRBV29-1, the J gene TRBJ2-5, with TRBD1 identical over 8 bases. Germline CDR1 is SQVTM and CDR2 is ANQGSEA. The V segment lost 2 bases and the J segment 1 base; nucleotides outside the gene matches: 6. The CDR3 loop spans 15 amino acids. As DNA, the CDR3 is TGCAGCGTTGAACCTCAGGGGGCCTCCCAAGAGACCCAGTACTTC. It is translated as CSVEPQGASQETQYF.

The CDR3 protein is CASSPLVTGSEQFF. The DNA of the CDR3 is TGCGCCAGCAGCCCACTTGTGACGGGGTCTGAGCAGTTCTTC. This chain uses TRBV4-3 with TRBJ2-1; D possibly corresponds to TRBD2 (5 bases). The V end lost 4 bases, the J end lost 9 bases, and 16 bases lay between the germline ends. This CDR3 comprises 14 residues. CDR1 LGHNA and CDR2 YSLEER come from the germline V gene.

This clone was picked up one time. The genes are TRBV30 and TRBJ1-5; a weak D match, TRBD1 (6 bases). The germline V gene has CDR1 GTSNPN and CDR2 SVGIG (reference sequence). This CDR3 has 15 amino acids. Trimming pared 3 bases from V and 2 bases from J, leaving 14 bases between. CDR3 sequence (DNA): TGTGCCTGGAGCTGGGGGGGGCGCGGCAATCAGCCCCAGCATTTT. Its protein is CAWSWGGRGNQPQHF.

The chain couples TRBV18 to TRBJ1-4, with D unclear. The CDR3 totals 13 residues. Germline V gene data show CDR1 as KGHSH and CDR2 as LQKENI. Trimming took 1 base from V and 5 from J, leaving 5 bases between them. CDR3 nucleotides: TGTGCCAGCTCACCACGGAGGAATGAAAAACTGTTTTTT. It codes for CASSPRRNEKLFF.

The gene calls are TRBV10-3 and TRBJ2-5; no firm D call. Germline V gives CDR1 ENHRY, CDR2 SYGVKD. The CDR3 is made up of 13 amino acids. V was clipped by 5 bases and J by 5 bases, with 12 bases between them. CDR3 region: CAISRRSAETQYF. The CDR3, as DNA: TGTGCCATCAGTCGCCGGTCCGCGGAGACCCAGTACTTC.

This chain links TRBV19 with TRBJ2-2; 7 positions match TRBD2. Germline trimming cut 1 base from V and 5 bases from J; bases unmatched to any gene: 4. CDR1 and CDR2 (germline): LNHDA, SQIVND (reference sequence). The CDR3 has 15 residues. The CDR3 DNA reads as TGTGCCAGTAGTATAGTGGGACTACCGACCGGGGAGCTGTTTTTT. This gives the protein CASSIVGLPTGELFF. The full variable domain, with the rest looked up from reference TRBV19 and TRBJ2-2, is DGGITQSPKYLFRKEGQNVTLSCEQNLNHDAMYWYRQDPGQGLRLIYYSQIVNDFQKGDIAEGYSVSREKKESFPLTVTSAQKNPTAFYLCASSIVGLPTGELFFGEGSRLTVL.

This chain uses TRBV11-1 with TRBJ2-1, with 10 bases matching TRBD2. V was clipped by 7 bases and J by 6 bases; unmatched bases: 12. The CDR3 totals 16 residues. Germline loops: CDR1 SGHAT, CDR2 FQDESV (reference sequence). The CDR3 region has the DNA TGTGCCAGCAACCCGGCAATAGCGGGAGGTGGCAATGAGCAGTTCTTC. Translated: CASNPAIAGGGNEQFF.